These 24 T cell receptor beta chains were all obtained from the same sample, sequenced in a study of T cells in Graves' hyperthyroidism and ophthalmopathy. Amplified TCR beta CDR3 regions derived from RNA transcripts. First-round RT-PCR targeting the TCR CDR3 was performed with the HTBI primer set. TCRdb redid the calling of the multiplex PCR reads with MiXCR, one entry per CDR3 protein. Counted here are more than 500,000 distinct CDR3 sequences, 16% occurring once; the ten biggest clones make up 25% to 35%. The material sequenced was blood. These receptors were obtained from a woman aged 30 to 39 with Graves' ophthalmopathy.

This clonotype turned up a few times. This chain uses TRBV9 with TRBJ2-1; D not certain. CDR1 SGDLS and CDR2 YYNGEE come from the germline V gene. V lost 4 bases to trimming and J lost 10 bases, with 15 bases between them. CDR3 length: 13 residues. The CDR3 region is CASSTTSRSEQFF. The CDR3 coding sequence is TGTGCCAGCAGCACTACCTCGCGCTCAGAGCAGTTCTTC.

In its sample, this clonotype was seen a few times. An end of the junction differs from the germline gene, which may be a read error. The CDR3 region is CASSLRMYRVPPYYEQYF. CDR3 coding DNA: TGTGCCAGCAGTTTACGCATGTACAGGGTTCCTCCTTATTACGAGCAATACTTC. The rearrangement links TRBV27 to TRBJ2-7, with a possible D match to TRBD1 (6 bases). Germline lookup yields CDR1 MNHEY and CDR2 SMNVEV (reference sequence). The CDR3 has 18 amino acids.

This clonotype was counted a few times. The rearrangement links TRBV20-1 to TRBJ2-1; the D gene is possibly TRBD2 (6 bases). Between the trimmed V and J ends, which lost 4 bases and 4 bases, there was a span of 14 bases. The CDR3 loop spans 14 amino acids. Germline V gene sequence: CDR1 DFQATT, CDR2 SNEGSKA (reference sequence). The CDR3 here is CSAKGPSAYNEQFF. DNA of the CDR3: TGCAGTGCTAAAGGGCCTAGCGCTTACAATGAGCAGTTCTTC.

The chain is built from TRBV19 and TRBJ2-5; 8 bases line up with TRBD2. There are 14 residues in the CDR3. The V gene end was trimmed by 8 bases and the J gene end by 5 bases; junction bases not matched to a gene: 10. Germline V gives CDR1 LNHDA, CDR2 SQIVND (reference sequence). The CDR3 sequence is CASGRRGGGETQYF. For the CDR3, the DNA is TGTGCCAGTGGACGCCGGGGGGGCGGCGAGACCCAGTACTTC.

In regard to this clonotype: A single base separates this from a much larger clone, so it may be a read error. V is TRBV20-1 and J is TRBJ1-4; D gene ambiguous. The V gene's germline CDR1 is DFQATT and CDR2 SNEGSKA (reference sequence). Trimming took 2 bases from V and 2 from J, leaving 15 bases between them. This CDR3 comprises 16 residues. CDR3 DNA: TGCAGTGCTAGACCGATTTCCAGTAGGACTAATGAAAAACTGTTTTTT. Translated: CSARPISSRTNEKLFF.

This clonotype showed up just a few times. This chain connects TRBV9 to TRBJ2-2, with D maybe TRBD1 (5 bases). The V and J ends lost 6 bases and 3 bases respectively, with 15 bases between them. The CDR3 is 15 amino acids. The germline CDR1 and CDR2 sequences are SGDLS and YYNGEE. DNA for the CDR3: TGTGCCAGCAAGATGCCCTTAGGGGACACCGGGGAGCTGTTTTTT. Its translation: CASKMPLGDTGELFF.

A few counts support this clonotype. The chain combines TRBV24-1 with TRBJ2-6; D is unresolved. The ends were cut back, 9 bases at V and 0 bases at J, with 11 bases in the middle. The CDR3 sequence is 15 residues long. The germline gives CDR1 KGHDR, CDR2 SFDVKD. CDR3 bases: TGTGCCACCGAGCACCTGAGCTCTGGGGCCAACGTCCTGACTTTC. Its protein product is CATEHLSSGANVLTF.

This clonotype came up a few times. This chain uses TRBV9 with TRBJ2-2, with TRBD2 as a possible D gene (5 bases). Germline lookup yields CDR1 SGDLS and CDR2 YYNGEE. The V and J ends lost 2 bases and 6 bases respectively, with 14 bases between them. The length of the CDR3 is 15 residues. In DNA, the CDR3 is TGTGCCAGCAGCGTTCAGACCTGGGGAGCCGGGGAGCTGTTTTTT. This codes for CASSVQTWGAGELFF.

In this sample, this clonotype turned up many times. This chain links TRBV10-3 with TRBJ2-1, with 11 bases identical to TRBD2. The CDR3 runs to 14 residues. The junction had 8 bases not matched to a gene; V was cut back by 6 bases and J by 10 bases. Germline V gives CDR1 ENHRY, CDR2 SYGVKD. CDR3 nucleotide sequence: TGTGCCATCAGAGGGACTAGCGGATCGGGCGAGCAGTTCTTC. As protein: CAIRGTSGSGEQFF.

Concerning this clonotype: An end of the junction differs from the germline gene, which may be a read error. CDR3 nucleotides: TGCGCCAGCAGCTCCCCGGGGTTTCGGGAGACCCCGTACTTC. Encoded protein: CASSSPGFRETPYF. The chain employs TRBV5-1 and TRBJ2-5, with a tentative D call TRBD2 (6 bases). The CDR3 contains 14 residues. Germline CDR1 and CDR2: SGHRS and YFSETQ.

This clonotype was counted ten times or more. The chain employs TRBV2 and TRBJ2-1, with 9 bases fitting TRBD2. CDR3 length: 15 residues. With V trimmed by 5 bases and J by 3 bases, 5 bases remained unmatched. CDR1 and CDR2 from the germline V gene are SNHLY and FYNNEI. The CDR3 here is CASSSGTSNYNEQFF. The CDR3 nucleotides are TGTGCCAGCAGTTCCGGGACTAGCAACTACAATGAGCAGTTCTTC.

J is TRBJ2-2 and V is TRBV6-6; D might be TRBD1 (6 bases). Germline CDR1 is MNHNY and CDR2 is SVGAGI (reference sequence). CDR3 length: 17 residues. V lost 2 bases, J lost 5 bases, and 18 bases lay in between. CDR3 nucleotide sequence: TGTGCCAGCAGTTACAAAGCCTCAGGGGCGCGGACCGGGGAGCTGTTTTTT. It codes for CASSYKASGARTGELFF.

The chain carries TRBV30 and TRBJ1-5; D gene unclear. This CDR3 contains 13 residues. Looked up from germline, CDR1 is GTSNPN and CDR2 is SVGIG (reference sequence). V lost 2 bases, J lost 0 bases, and 5 bases lay in between. In DNA form, the CDR3 reads TGTGCCTGGAGTACGGCTAGCAATCAGCCCCAGCATTTT. This translates into CAWSTASNQPQHF.

This clonotype was recorded once. The V call is TRBV27, the J call TRBJ2-3, with D perhaps being TRBD1 or TRBD2 (5 bases each). V was cut by 3 bases and J by 2 bases, with 18 bases left in between. Germline V gene data show CDR1 as MNHEY and CDR2 as SMNVEV (reference sequence). The CDR3 sequence is 17 residues long. The CDR3 sequence: CASSFHRWAGPTDTQYF. CDR3 DNA: TGTGCCAGCAGTTTCCACAGGTGGGCGGGCCCCACAGATACGCAGTATTTT.

At least ten counts were recorded for this clonotype. The rearrangement links TRBV28 to TRBJ2-3, with 7 bases fitting TRBD2. V lost 6 bases and J lost 1; bases outside the gene matches: 10. The CDR3 is 16 residues long. Per the germline V gene, CDR1 is MDHEN and CDR2 is SYDVKM. The CDR3 coding sequence is TGTGCCAGCAGGAAGCGGGAAAAAAAGCGCACAGATACGCAGTATTTT. This codes for CASRKREKKRTDTQYF. The full variable domain, completed using reference TRBV28 and TRBJ2-3, is DVKVTQSSRYLVKRTGEKVFLECVQDMDHENMFWYRQDPGLGLRLIYFSYDVKMKEKGDIPEGYSVSREKKERFSLILESASTNQTSMYLCASRKREKKRTDTQYFGPGTRLTVL.

The chain has TRBV19 and TRBJ2-7; D call uncertain. Germline lookup yields CDR1 LNHDA and CDR2 SQIVND (reference sequence). The CDR3 length is 13 residues. Trimming stripped 5 bases from V and 5 bases from J, with 13 bases between. As DNA, the CDR3 is TGTGCCAGTAGTGGAAACCGGTGGGACGAGCAGTACTTC. It encodes CASSGNRWDEQYF.

This clonotype was seen at least ten times. The genes are TRBV9 and TRBJ2-7; 7 nucleotides agree with TRBD1. CDR3 length: 14 residues. The ends lost 3 bases at V and 3 bases at J; junction bases unmatched: 6. CDR1 and CDR2 (germline): SGDLS, YYNGEE. CDR3 bases: TGTGCCAGCAGCGAGGGGACAGAGGTCTACGAGCAGTACTTC. This translates into CASSEGTEVYEQYF.

In its sample, this clonotype was seen many times. Here the CDR3 reads CAWSVGVGTGKNEQFF. CDR3 nucleotide sequence: TGTGCCTGGAGTGTAGGCGTTGGGACAGGGAAAAATGAGCAGTTCTTC. The gene calls are TRBV30 and TRBJ2-1; TRBD1 matches 9 bases. CDR1 and CDR2 from the germline V gene are GTSNPN and SVGIG (reference sequence). V lost 0 bases and J lost 7; bases outside the gene matches: 10. The CDR3 has 16 residues.

This clonotype has only a few counts. At one end the junction does not follow the germline gene, possibly because of a read error. This chain joins TRBV20-1 and TRBJ2-5; TRBD1 matches at 8 bases. Germline CDR1 reads DFQATT; CDR2 reads SNEGSKA (reference sequence). There are 13 residues in the CDR3. The CDR3, as DNA: TGCAGTGCTACCGGGACAGGAATACAAGGCAGGAACTTC. This gives the protein CSATGTGIQGRNF.

This clonotype was observed a few times. The rearrangement links TRBV7-3 to TRBJ2-4, with TRBD2 identical over 14 bases. V trimming: 5 bases; J trimming: 0 bases; junction bases outside the gene matches: 3. The CDR3 consists of 17 residues. The V gene's germline CDR1 is SGHTA and CDR2 FQGTGA. CDR3 protein: CASSGGLAGVAKNIQYF. CDR3 bases: TGTGCCAGCAGCGGGGGACTAGCGGGGGTAGCCAAAAACATTCAGTACTTC.

Many counts were recorded for this clonotype. The gene calls are TRBV10-3 and TRBJ1-1, with D unresolved. The CDR3 covers 17 residues. Per germline, CDR1 ENHRY and CDR2 SYGVKD. The V and J ends lost 3 bases and 0 bases respectively, with 17 bases between them. For the CDR3, the DNA is TGTGCCATCAGTGATCACAGCCCCTCTTCCATGAACACTGAAGCTTTCTTT. This encodes CAISDHSPSSMNTEAFF.

This clonotype was seen ten or more times. This chain uses TRBV6-2 or TRBV6-3 with TRBJ2-7; D remains unclear. Germline V lookup: CDR1 MNHEY, CDR2 SVGEGT. The CDR3 sequence is 11 residues long. The V end was cut by 2 bases, the J end by 2 bases, with 1 base between. CDR3 in amino acids: CASSYPYEQYF. For the CDR3, the DNA is TGTGCCAGCAGTTACCCCTACGAGCAGTACTTC.

This clonotype was observed a few times. This chain uses TRBV18 with TRBJ1-3; D gene uncertain. The CDR3 extends over 14 amino acids. From germline, CDR1 is KGHSH and CDR2 LQKENI. Trimming shortened V by 3 bases and J by 0 bases, and 6 bases separated the two germline ends. CDR3 in amino acids: CASSPASSGNTIYF. CDR3 nucleotides: TGTGCCAGCTCACCTGCCAGCTCTGGAAACACCATATATTTT.

This clonotype was observed a single time. CDR3 protein: CSANPTGGNQPQHF. The CDR3 DNA reads as TGCAGTGCTAACCCGACAGGGGGCAATCAGCCCCAGCATTTT. This chain uses TRBV20-1 with TRBJ1-5; 8 bases match TRBD1. After removal of 4 bases from V and 2 bases from J, the junction contained 4 bases not matched to a gene. This CDR3 has 14 residues. Germline V gene lookup returns CDR1 DFQATT and CDR2 SNEGSKA (reference sequence).